The 22 T cell receptor beta chains given below trace back to one sample, sequenced in a study of molecular identifiers for immune sequencing clone quantification. TCRdb reanalysed the PCR reads using MiXCR and keeps one entry per CDR3 protein. The sample includes approximately 550,000 distinct CDR3 sequences, about 22% of them seen just once. Input material: naive CD8+ T cells from blood, with Jurkat cell RNA spiked in. The subset here: FACS-sorted CD8+CD4-CCR7+CD45RA+ naive T cells. The receptors here all came from a human donor in good health. Some libraries in this study had Jurkat cell RNA spiked in.

The rearrangement joins TRBV4-1 to TRBJ2-5, with 8 nucleotides matching TRBD2. Germline assignment: CDR1 MGHRA and CDR2 YSYEKL. The CDR3 has 17 amino acids. J was trimmed by 4 bases and V by 0 bases; bases with no gene match: 10. The CDR3 region is CASSQDHREGLLETQYF. In nucleotides, the CDR3 is TGCGCCAGCAGCCAAGATCACCGGGAGGGCCTCTTAGAGACCCAGTACTTC.

The CDR3 coding sequence is TGCAGCGTTTCGGACGGTTTTAACTATGGCTACACCTTC. Protein sequence: CSVSDGFNYGYTF. The rearrangement joins TRBV29-1 to TRBJ1-2; D remains unclear. V was cut by 5 bases and J by 1 base, with 11 bases left in between. The length of the CDR3 is 13 residues. CDR1 and CDR2 (germline): SQVTM, ANQGSEA.

This clonotype showed up many times. The CDR3 sequence: CASRVSGSSYEQYF. In DNA, the CDR3 is TGTGCCAGCAGGGTTAGCGGGAGCTCCTACGAGCAGTACTTC. This chain links TRBV6-5 with TRBJ2-7; 9 bases align to TRBD2. V was pared by 6 bases and J by 0 bases, with 3 bases of the junction left unmatched. The germline CDR1 and CDR2 sequences are MNHEY and SVGAGI. The CDR3 loop spans 14 amino acids.

Regarding this clonotype: A much bigger clone sits one base away, suggesting this may be a read error. This chain connects TRBV6-8 to TRBJ2-1; no clear D. Looked up from germline, CDR1 is MNHGY and CDR2 is SAAAGT. This CDR3 is 12 amino acids long. CDR3 DNA sequence: TGTGCCCGGTCGTCGACCTACAGTGAGCAGTTCTTC. Its translation: CARSSTYSEQFF.

Points on this clonotype: Just one base apart from a much larger clone, this may be a read error. The chain carries TRBV9 and TRBJ2-3; D ambiguous. CDR3 length: 14 residues. Trimming took off 2 bases at V and 2 bases at J, with 9 bases between the two ends. CDR1 and CDR2 from the germline V gene are SGDLS and YYNGEE. The CDR3 spells CASSVLTTTDTQYF. The DNA of the CDR3 is TGTGCCAGCAGCGTCTTGACAACCACAGATACGCAGTATTTT.

The chain is built from TRBV27 and TRBJ2-2; 8 bases map to TRBD1. The CDR3 has 17 amino acids. Looked up from germline, CDR1 is MNHEY and CDR2 is SMNVEV (reference sequence). V trimming: 3 bases; J trimming: 4 bases; junction bases outside the gene matches: 10. The CDR3 bases are TGTGCCAGCAGTTTGGCACAGGGGGTGTCGACCACCGGGGAGCTGTTTTTT. It encodes CASSLAQGVSTTGELFF.

As regards this clonotype: A much larger clone differs by one base, so this may be a read error. The chain has TRBV11-2 and TRBJ1-2, with D possibly matching TRBD1 (5 bases). Germline V gene data show CDR1 as SGHAT and CDR2 as FQNNGV. V was trimmed by 5 bases and J by 13 bases, leaving 26 bases between them. The CDR3 is made up of 15 amino acids. The CDR3 nucleotides read TGTGCCAGCAGCCCGCCGGACAAACCGAAATTGGATTGCACCTTC. This gives the protein CASSPPDKPKLDCTF.

The chain recombines TRBV24-1 with TRBJ2-1; TRBD2 might be the D (5 bases). Germline-derived CDR1 and CDR2 are KGHDR and SFDVKD. The ends were cut back, 5 bases at V and 3 bases at J, with 10 bases in the middle. The CDR3 is 14 residues long. The CDR3 region is CATSARGNYNEQFF. As DNA, the CDR3 is TGTGCCACCAGTGCCCGGGGAAACTACAATGAGCAGTTCTTC.

V gene TRBV4-3 combines with J gene TRBJ2-7; TRBD1 is a possible D gene (6 bases). V was clipped by 0 bases and J by 4 bases, with 13 bases between them. The germline V gene has CDR1 LGHNA and CDR2 YSLEER. The CDR3 has 15 amino acids. The CDR3 nucleotides are TGCGCCAGCAGCCAAGATCAGGGGTATACTTACGAGCAGTACTTC. As protein: CASSQDQGYTYEQYF.

This clonotype showed up just a few times. This chain uses TRBV4-1 with TRBJ2-7, with 7 bases lining up with TRBD1. The CDR3 is 17 amino acids. In germline, CDR1 is MGHRA, CDR2 YSYEKL. After removal of 3 bases from V and 1 base from J, the junction contained 12 bases not matched to a gene. The CDR3 DNA reads TGCGCCAGCAGCCACCAACTTCCCAGGGGGTTTTCCTACGAGCAGTACTTC. Protein product: CASSHQLPRGFSYEQYF.

This clonotype has at least ten counts. The CDR3 spells CSARDAGGAGQPQHF. The CDR3 DNA reads TGCAGTGCTAGAGATGCGGGGGGCGCGGGTCAGCCCCAGCATTTT. The chain links TRBV20-1 to TRBJ1-5; TRBD1 is a possible D gene (6 bases). Germline V gives CDR1 DFQATT, CDR2 SNEGSKA (reference sequence). The CDR3 loop spans 15 amino acids. Trimming pared 0 bases from V and 6 bases from J, leaving 15 bases between.

The gene calls are TRBV12-3 or TRBV12-4 and TRBJ2-1; no clear D. With 0 bases removed from V and 10 bases from J, the gap between germline ends came to 10 bases. The CDR3 loop spans 13 amino acids. The DNA for the CDR3 is TGTGCCAGCAGTTTAGCCCAGTCATGGGAGCAGTTCTTC. Translation: CASSLAQSWEQFF.

This clonotype came up a few times. The chain combines TRBV18 with TRBJ1-1; D call uncertain. The germline CDR1 and CDR2 sequences are KGHSH and LQKENI. This CDR3 comprises 14 residues. Between the trimmed V and J ends, which lost 3 bases and 1 base, there was a span of 9 bases. CDR3 bases: TGTGCCAGCTCACCCCTGGACGGGAACACTGAAGCTTTCTTT. Its translation is CASSPLDGNTEAFF.

Remarks on this clonotype: A read error may be the cause here, since a much bigger clone is one base away. This chain links TRBV6-1 with TRBJ2-1, with 9 bases lining up with TRBD2. The CDR3 runs 13 residues. Germline loops: CDR1 MNHNS, CDR2 SASEGT. The CDR3 DNA follows: TGTGCTCTAAGACTAGCGGATCGCAATGAGCAGCTCTTC. It is translated as CALRLADRNEQLF.

As concerns this clonotype: This may arise from a read error, as a much more abundant clone is one base away. The chain has TRBV20-1 and TRBJ2-2; TRBD2 matches 8 bases. Trimming cost V 4 bases and J 4 bases; bases outside gene matches: 2. Germline lookup yields CDR1 DFQATT and CDR2 SNEGSKA (reference sequence). This CDR3 spans 13 amino acids. The CDR3 sequence: CSATRGGTGELFF. CDR3 coding DNA: TGCAGTGCTACTCGGGGGGGCACCGGGGAGCTGTTTTTT.

This clonotype was picked up many times. The chain carries TRBV12-3 or TRBV12-4 and TRBJ1-5, with D possibly TRBD1 on 5 matching bases. V lost 8 bases to trimming and J lost 2 bases, with 13 bases between them. The CDR3 loop spans 14 amino acids. Here the CDR3 reads CASALGRGNQPQHF. In DNA, the CDR3 is TGTGCCAGCGCCCTGGGACGAGGCAATCAGCCCCAGCATTTT.

V gene TRBV11-2 combines with J gene TRBJ1-1; 11 bases map to TRBD1. The CDR3 is made up of 18 amino acids. The V gene's germline CDR1 is SGHAT and CDR2 FQNNGV. V was clipped by 1 base and J by 4 bases; unmatched bases: 11. DNA for the CDR3: TGTGCCAGCAGCTTAGGACGGACAGGGGGCAGATTACTCACTGAAGCTTTCTTT. Translated, it gives CASSLGRTGGRLLTEAFF.

Regarding this clonotype: A clone one base away is much larger, so this may be a read error. No conserved phenylalanine or tryptophan is present at the end of the CDR3, so a read error is the likely explanation. This chain uses TRBV20-1 with TRBJ1-5; D uncertain. This CDR3 is built from 16 residues. V was clipped by 6 bases and J by 0 bases, with 18 bases between them. Germline V lookup: CDR1 DFQATT, CDR2 SNEGSKA (reference sequence). The CDR3 spells CSAPSRGPHSNQPQHS. CDR3 DNA: TGCAGTGCCCCCTCCCGAGGGCCTCATAGCAATCAGCCCCAGCATTCT.

This clonotype occurred many times. The chain carries TRBV7-6 and TRBJ1-4, with D possibly being TRBD1 (5 bases). The CDR3 is 14 residues long. V lost 5 bases, J lost 6 bases, and 13 bases lay in between. Germline values: CDR1 SGHVS, CDR2 FNYEAQ. CDR3 loop: CASSLRVYDEKLFF. CDR3 DNA sequence: TGTGCCAGCAGCCTCAGGGTTTATGATGAAAAACTGTTTTTT.

This clonotype was recorded many times. J is TRBJ2-3 and V is TRBV5-4, with 12 bases lining up with TRBD2. The length of the CDR3 is 18 residues. Germline assignment: CDR1 SGHNT and CDR2 YYREEE (reference sequence). The ends lost 4 bases at V and 2 bases at J; junction bases unmatched: 11. CDR3 amino acids: CASSPLRTSGADTDTQYF. The CDR3 DNA is TGTGCCAGCAGCCCACTCCGGACTAGCGGGGCGGACACAGATACGCAGTATTTT.

This clonotype was seen many times. The chain couples TRBV14 to TRBJ1-2, with no clear D. Germline CDR1 and CDR2: SGHDN and FVKESK. The CDR3 contains 14 residues. V lost 0 bases to trimming and J lost 4 bases, with 9 bases between them. CDR3 sequence (DNA): TGTGCCAGCAGCCAAGAACGAGGATTCTATGGCTACACCTTC. Its protein product is CASSQERGFYGYTF.

This clonotype was seen at least ten times. The chain is built from TRBV4-1 and TRBJ2-3; TRBD1 agrees at 7 bases. CDR1 is MGHRA, CDR2 YSYEKL, per germline. J gave up 3 bases and V 2 bases, and 5 bases lay outside the gene matches. This CDR3 contains 15 residues. The CDR3 region is CASSQPTDRTDTQYF. CDR3 in DNA: TGCGCCAGCAGCCAACCTACGGACAGGACAGATACGCAGTATTTT.